The 20 T cell receptor beta chains below come from one sample, sequenced in a study of blood T cell repertoires in COVID-19. Assay used: immunoSEQ multiplex PCR; TCRdb lists only in-frame clones, some missing. This sample has around 200,000 clones, with about 87% found just once. The sample comprised peripheral blood. All receptors derive from a woman between 18 and 30 years old who had recovered from COVID-19.

The rearrangement joins TRBV7-9 to TRBJ2-2; 7 nucleotides agree with TRBD1. The germline V gene encodes CDR1 SEHNR and CDR2 FQNEAQ (reference sequence). This CDR3 region has 14 residues. Trimming at V came to 5 bases and at J to 4 bases, leaving 4 bases not matched to a gene. The CDR3 reads CASSPTGTTGELFF. CDR3 coding DNA: TGTGCCAGCAGCCCGACAGGGACCACCGGGGAGCTGTTTTTT.

V gene TRBV7-3 combines with J gene TRBJ2-1, with D maybe TRBD2 (6 bases). The germline CDR1 and CDR2 sequences are SGHTA and FQGTGA. This CDR3 region has 16 residues. V shed 0 bases and J shed 2 bases, with 11 bases lying between them. The CDR3 DNA follows: TGTGCCAGCAGCTTAACGGGAGGTAAACCCTACAATGAGCAGTTCTTC. Residues: CASSLTGGKPYNEQFF.

J is TRBJ2-7 and V is TRBV21-1; the D call of TRBD1 is as the table states it, not checked on the DNA. TRBV21-1 is assigned pseudogene status. The CDR3 contains 14 residues. The CDR3 here is CASSKTGGNHEQYF. Written as DNA, the CDR3 is TGTGCCAGCAGCAAGACAGGTGGGAACCACGAGCAGTACTTC.

CDR3 bases: TGTGCCAGCAGCTTAGGAGGGTCGGCGGGGGAGCTGTTTTTT. Protein sequence: CASSLGGSAGELFF. V is TRBV7-2 and J is TRBJ2-2; tentatively, D is TRBD2 (5 bases). Germline V gene sequence: CDR1 SGHTA, CDR2 FQGNSA. The CDR3 sequence is 14 residues long. Trimming shortened V by 1 base and J by 8 bases, and 11 bases separated the two germline ends.

As for this clone: Other nucleotide sequences from this sample produce the same CDR3. The chain is built from TRBV4-2 and TRBJ2-1; 9 bases agree with TRBD2. V trimming: 3 bases; J trimming: 1 base; junction bases outside the gene matches: 4. The CDR3 contains 16 residues. Germline V gene data show CDR1 as LGHNA and CDR2 as YNFKEQ. CDR3 nucleotides: TGTGCCAGCAGCCAGACTAGCGGCTCTTCCTACAATGAGCAGTTCTTC. Its protein is CASSQTSGSSYNEQFF.

The genes are TRBV3-1 (or the pseudogene TRBV3-2) and TRBJ2-7; maybe TRBD2 (6 bases). Germline CDR1 is LGHDT and CDR2 is YNNKEL (reference sequence). The length of the CDR3 is 15 residues. V shed 0 bases and J shed 2 bases, with 11 bases lying between them. This CDR3 is CASSQESAGPYEQYV. The DNA for the CDR3 is TGTGCCAGCAGCCAAGAATCCGCGGGACCCTACGAGCAGTACGTC.

The DNA of the CDR3 is TGTGCCAGCTCACCCTACCAGGGGGATGAGGGTACGGGCTATGGCTACACCTTC. Protein sequence: CASSPYQGDEGTGYGYTF. The gene calls are TRBV18 and TRBJ1-2, with 7 positions matching TRBD1. The CDR3 contains 18 residues. The junction had 17 bases not matched to a gene; V was cut back by 3 bases and J by 4 bases. Germline lookup yields CDR1 KGHSH and CDR2 LQKENI.

The V and J genes are TRBV15 and TRBJ2-3; 8 nucleotides align to TRBD2. This CDR3 has 15 residues. Germline V gives CDR1 LNHNV, CDR2 YYDKDF (reference sequence). V dropped 3 bases and J dropped 3; count of bases not matched to a gene: 5. The CDR3 DNA follows: TGTGCCACCAGCAGTGGGACTAGATGGACAGATACGCAGTATTTT. This encodes CATSSGTRWTDTQYF.

The chain combines TRBV27 with TRBJ1-6; possibly TRBD1 for D (5 bases). The CDR3 consists of 18 residues. The V gene lost 2 bases and the J gene lost 0 bases, with 14 bases spanning the gap. Germline lookup yields CDR1 MNHEY and CDR2 SMNVEV (reference sequence). The CDR3 protein is CASSLTAGPSSYNSPLHF. The DNA for the CDR3 is TGTGCCAGCAGTTTAACGGCAGGGCCGAGCTCCTATAATTCACCCCTCCACTTT.

The rearrangement links TRBV5-5 to TRBJ2-6, with TRBD1 matching 8 bases. The germline gives CDR1 SGHKS, CDR2 YYEKEE (reference sequence). V lost 1 base to trimming and J lost 1 base; unmatched junction nucleotides: 1. The CDR3 runs to 16 residues. CDR3 sequence (DNA): TGTGCCAGCAGCTTGCACAGGGGGTCTGGGGCCAACGTCCTGACTTTC. Protein: CASSLHRGSGANVLTF.

This sequence joins TRBV5-1 and TRBJ2-7, with a tentative D call TRBD2 (5 bases). Trimming left V 1 base short and J 4 bases short, with 12 bases between. Germline V gene sequence: CDR1 SGHRS, CDR2 YFSETQ. This CDR3 region has 14 residues. The CDR3, as DNA: TGCGCCAGCAGCTTGACATCCGGCGGGTACGAGCAGTACTTC. The encoded protein is CASSLTSGGYEQYF.

V is TRBV24-1 and J is TRBJ2-3; D remains ambiguous. Deletions cut 3 bases from V and 2 bases from J, with 8 bases between. The CDR3 sequence is 14 residues long. Germline V gives CDR1 KGHDR, CDR2 SFDVKD. CDR3 bases: TGTGCCACCAGTGATCCTACTTACACAGATACGCAGTATTTT. This gives the protein CATSDPTYTDTQYF.

The genes are TRBV7-8 and TRBJ2-7; 10 nucleotides align to TRBD1. J lost 3 bases, V lost 5 bases, and 7 bases had no gene match. The CDR3 totals 15 residues. The germline V gene has CDR1 SGHVS and CDR2 FQNEAQ. The CDR3 protein is CASSAPGQGFYEQYV. CDR3 DNA sequence: TGTGCCAGCAGCGCCCCGGGACAGGGGTTCTACGAGCAGTACGTC.

The chain uses TRBV11-2 and TRBJ2-7; D remains ambiguous. This CDR3 contains 10 residues. V was cut by 6 bases and J by 3 bases, with 3 bases left in between. Per the germline V gene, CDR1 is SGHAT and CDR2 is FQNNGV. The CDR3 is CASSHYEQYF. The CDR3 region has the DNA TGTGCCAGCAGTCACTACGAGCAGTACTTC.

The chain employs TRBV12-3 or TRBV12-4 and TRBJ1-2; D remains unclear. The CDR3 runs to 12 residues. With 9 bases removed from V and 4 bases from J, the gap between germline ends came to 12 bases. The CDR3 region is CASLAYSYGYTF. Written as DNA, the CDR3 is TGTGCCAGTCTAGCGTACAGCTATGGCTACACCTTC.

The chain is built from TRBV7-9 and TRBJ1-5; TRBD1 is a possible D gene (5 bases). Trimming removed 1 base from V and 6 bases from J, with 10 bases in between. The germline CDR1 and CDR2 sequences are SEHNR and FQNEAQ (reference sequence). The CDR3 has 14 amino acids. Written as DNA, the CDR3 is TGTGCCAGCAGCTTAGGGGCAGGGCGTCAGCCCCAGCATTTT. It translates to CASSLGAGRQPQHF.

This sequence joins TRBV24-1 and TRBJ2-3; 11 bases are a match to TRBD2. V dropped 10 bases and J dropped 2; count of bases not matched to a gene: 7. The germline CDR1 and CDR2 sequences are KGHDR and SFDVKD. This CDR3 has 15 residues. CDR3 sequence: CATSSGGTLTDTQYF. As DNA, the CDR3 is TGTGCCACTTCTAGCGGGGGGACTCTCACAGATACGCAGTATTTT.

The chain employs TRBV19 and TRBJ2-1; 10 bases agree with TRBD2. The CDR3 spans 15 residues. Germline V gene sequence: CDR1 LNHDA, CDR2 SQIVND (reference sequence). The V and J ends lost 1 base and 4 bases, in that order; junction bases with no gene match: 1. Written as DNA, the CDR3 is TGTGCCAGTAGTATAGCTAGCGGGGGTTACAATGAGCAGTTCTTC. This codes for CASSIASGGYNEQFF.

V is TRBV19 and J is TRBJ1-1, with 9 nucleotides matching TRBD1. With 10 bases clipped from V and 5 bases from J, the junction kept 11 bases outside the gene matches. The CDR3 contains 14 residues. The germline V gene encodes CDR1 LNHDA and CDR2 SQIVND (reference sequence). Written as DNA, the CDR3 is TGTGCCACCGACTCCGGACAGGGGCGGACTGAAGCTTTCTTT. It codes for CATDSGQGRTEAFF.

This chain connects TRBV19 to TRBJ1-2, with 9 bases lining up with TRBD1. The CDR3 is made up of 13 amino acids. Germline V gene sequence: CDR1 LNHDA, CDR2 SQIVND (reference sequence). V trimming: 9 bases; J trimming: 2 bases; junction bases outside the gene matches: 4. This CDR3 is CASRDRVNYGYTF. Here the CDR3 DNA reads TGTGCCAGCCGGGACAGGGTGAACTATGGCTACACCTTC.